What follows describes a single TCR beta chain. Then a second PCR, running about 6 to 12 cycles, was carried out with a sample-barcoded 5' primer and a J-beta primer mix. One entry per CDR3 protein, called by TCRdb with MiXCR from the 5' RACE reads. The repertoire has 700,000 to 850,000 distinct CDR3 sequences, 50% to 65% of them found once; the top ten carry around 40%. The CDR3 is made up of 15 amino acids. The V segment lost 5 bases and the J segment 13 bases; nucleotides outside the gene matches: 17. This sample was taken from a study of blood T cells in healthy people across ages. Study details: For every two T cells, template switching captured about one barcoded beta molecule.

Collection of roughly 10 milliliters of peripheral blood was performed for each donor. Isolation per sample recovered at least 6.5 million PBMCs. V and J are TRBV12-3 or TRBV12-4 and TRBJ2-1; 7 nucleotides align to TRBD1. The sequence was obtained from a man older than 75 in good health. Sequencing was carried out using blood. The CDR3, as DNA: TGTGCCAGCAGTCCCGGGACAGACCATCGAGAGACCCAGTTCTTC. The encoded protein is CASSPGTDHRETQFF.